This TCR beta chain emerged from a study of T cell responses to AZD1222 COVID-19 vaccine. Study-level results: There were mostly white British donors and more females than males, and clonal diversity was possibly underestimated. Baseline seropositives among AZD1222 recipients totaled only 5 to 7.

The protocol was immunoSEQ multiplex PCR, while the TCRdb copy is restricted to in-frame clones and leaves out a portion. The sample holds some 150,000 clones, about 93% seen once. For this clone: The target antigen is unknown.

The CDR3 is 13 residues long. The V end was cut by 5 bases, the J end by 6 bases, with 11 bases between. This TCR was recovered from an adult who received the AZD1222 COVID-19 vaccine. V usage is TRBV12-3 or TRBV12-4 and J usage is TRBJ1-5, with unresolved D. Sequences were derived from peripheral blood, sampled 28 days after the second AZD1222 dose. CDR3: CASSRLLSQPQHF. CDR3 coding DNA: TGTGCCAGCAGTCGCCTTCTGAGTCAGCCCCAGCATTTT.